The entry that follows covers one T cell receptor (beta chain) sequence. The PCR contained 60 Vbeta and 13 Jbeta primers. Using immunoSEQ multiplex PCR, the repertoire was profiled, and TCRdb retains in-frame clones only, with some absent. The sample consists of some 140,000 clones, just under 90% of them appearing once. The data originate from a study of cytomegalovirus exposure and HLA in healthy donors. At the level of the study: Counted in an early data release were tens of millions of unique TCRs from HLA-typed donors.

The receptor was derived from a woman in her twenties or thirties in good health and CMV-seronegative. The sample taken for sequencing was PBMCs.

The CDR3 DNA reads as TGTGCCACCAGCAGATACAGGGATACTAATGAAAAACTGTTTTTT. This translates into CATSRYRDTNEKLFF. The chain is built from TRBV15 and TRBJ1-4, with a tentative D call TRBD1 (6 bases). The germline V gene encodes CDR1 LNHNV and CDR2 YYDKDF (reference sequence). This CDR3 is 15 amino acids long. Trimming removed 2 bases at V and 2 bases at J, with 9 bases between. The whole variable domain, remainder taken from reference TRBV15 and TRBJ1-4, is DAMVIQNPRYQVTQFGKPVTLSCSQTLNHNVMYWYQQKSSQAPKLLFHYYDKDFNNEADTPDNFQSRRPNTSFCFLDIRSPGLGDTAMYLCATSRYRDTNEKLFFGSGTQLSVL.